This T cell receptor (beta chain) appears in the sequencing data of a study of cytomegalovirus exposure and HLA in healthy donors. General study findings and limits: Sequencing probably produced one cluster of sequence variants that were highly shared.

The CDR3 contains 15 residues. The PCR used 60 Vbeta and 13 Jbeta primers. Using immunoSEQ multiplex PCR, the repertoire was profiled, and TCRdb retains in-frame clones only, with some absent. Its table lists about 190,000 clones. A remark on this clone: Its cognate antigen is unknown.

This rearrangement joins TRBV12-1 to TRBJ2-2; the table names TRBD2, a call not compared with the DNA. TRBV12-1 is described as a pseudogene. The sequenced sample was PBMCs. The source of this sequence is a man between 25 and 39 years old in good health and CMV-seronegative. CDR3 amino acids: CASSFASGGAGELFF. In DNA form, the CDR3 reads TGTGCCAGCAGCTTTGCTAGCGGGGGGGCCGGGGAGCTGTTTTTT.